This section outlines one TCR beta chain sequence together with its context. Its antigen is currently unknown. The study ran its PCR with 60 Vbeta and 13 Jbeta primers. Sequencing was performed with immunoSEQ multiplex PCR; in TCRdb, only in-frame clones are kept and a portion is missing. Altogether some 270,000 clones are present, about 80% being singletons, with the ten largest covering about 0.3%. These data are taken from a study of cytomegalovirus exposure and HLA in healthy donors. Points from the study as a whole: TCR association rates varied by HLA locus in a later analysis, with DRB1 highest and HLA-C lowest. Researchers catalogued roughly 150 TCR beta chains as cytomegalovirus-associated.

The germline V gene encodes CDR1 SGDLS and CDR2 YYNGEE. This CDR3 comprises 15 residues. V was pared by 4 bases and J by 2 bases, with 8 bases of the junction left unmatched. The sample consisted of PBMCs. The V gene is TRBV9, the J gene TRBJ1-1; 7 nucleotides match TRBD1. The sequence was collected from a girl aged 2-9 years in good health and CMV-seronegative. The CDR3 is CASSPGGQRNTEAFF. The CDR3 DNA is TGTGCCAGCAGCCCTGGGGGACAGCGAAACACTGAAGCTTTCTTT.